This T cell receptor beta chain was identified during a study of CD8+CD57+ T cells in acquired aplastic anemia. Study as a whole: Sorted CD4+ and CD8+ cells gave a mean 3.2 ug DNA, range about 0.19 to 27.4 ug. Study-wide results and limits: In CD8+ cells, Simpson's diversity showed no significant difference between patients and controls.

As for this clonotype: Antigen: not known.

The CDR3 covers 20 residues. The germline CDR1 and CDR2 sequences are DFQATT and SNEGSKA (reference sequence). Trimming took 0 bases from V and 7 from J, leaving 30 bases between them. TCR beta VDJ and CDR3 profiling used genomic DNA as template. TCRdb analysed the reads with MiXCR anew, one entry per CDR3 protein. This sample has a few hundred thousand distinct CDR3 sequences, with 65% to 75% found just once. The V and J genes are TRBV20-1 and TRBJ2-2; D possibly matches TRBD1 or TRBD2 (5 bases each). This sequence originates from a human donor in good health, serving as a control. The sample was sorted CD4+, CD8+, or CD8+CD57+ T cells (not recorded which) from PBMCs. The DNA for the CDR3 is TGCAGTGCTAGAGACCTGTCACTAGTTGGGACCACTAGGTTGCGCGGGGAGCTGTTTTTT. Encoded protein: CSARDLSLVGTTRLRGELFF.